A single sample gave rise to the 4 T cell receptor beta chains below, sequenced in a study of T cell responses to AZD1222 COVID-19 vaccine. Repertoires were generated with immunoSEQ multiplex PCR, while TCRdb's copy carries only in-frame clones and drops some. The data hold approximately 88,000 clones, with approximately 90% observed a single time. Sequencing was performed on peripheral blood, taken on day 0 of AZD1222 vaccination. These receptors all come from an adult in good health.

The J gene is TRBJ2-5, the V gene TRBV7-2, with D possibly matching TRBD2 (6 bases). CDR3 length: 15 residues. With 0 bases removed from V and 5 bases from J, the gap between germline ends came to 13 bases. Germline CDR1 is SGHTA and CDR2 is FQGNSA. Written as DNA, the CDR3 is TGTGCCAGCAGCTTAGCTGCGGGAAGCGGGGAGACCCAGTACTTC. It translates to CASSLAAGSGETQYF.

The chain combines TRBV19 with TRBJ2-5, with TRBD1 matching 10 bases. Germline CDR1 reads LNHDA; CDR2 reads SQIVND (reference sequence). Unmatched junction bases numbered 8, after V lost 5 bases and J lost 5 bases. The CDR3 totals 15 residues. The CDR3 DNA sequence: TGTGCCAGTAGTCTCGGGACAGGGGTGAGGGAGACCCAGTACTTC. Translation gives CASSLGTGVRETQYF. The variable domain in full, with the rest retrieved from reference TRBV19 and TRBJ2-5, is DGGITQSPKYLFRKEGQNVTLSCEQNLNHDAMYWYRQDPGQGLRLIYYSQIVNDFQKGDIAEGYSVSREKKESFPLTVTSAQKNPTAFYLCASSLGTGVRETQYFGPGTRLLVL.

V and J are TRBV11-1 and TRBJ2-7; 13 nucleotides align to TRBD2. This CDR3 region has 15 residues. The trim removed 4 bases at V and 4 bases at J, leaving 4 bases unmatched. Looked up from germline, CDR1 is SGHAT and CDR2 is FQDESV (reference sequence). Here the CDR3 reads CASSSRTSGRYEQYF. The CDR3 coding sequence is TGTGCCAGCAGCTCCAGGACTAGCGGGAGATACGAGCAGTACTTC.

This clone showed up just once. This chain connects TRBV24-1 to TRBJ2-5, with D possibly matching TRBD1 (5 bases). Germline CDR1 is KGHDR and CDR2 is SFDVKD. V lost 6 bases, J lost 5 bases, and 12 bases lay in between. The CDR3 is 13 residues long. The CDR3 DNA follows: TGTGCCACCAGTTCTAGGGGCGCGGAGACCCAGTACTTC. This translates into CATSSRGAETQYF.